Listed below are T cell receptor beta chains from one sample, sequenced in a study of beta chain features in type 1 diabetes. The protocol was immunoSEQ multiplex PCR, while the TCRdb copy is restricted to in-frame clones and leaves out a portion. In the table there are around 200,000 clones, about an eighth of which are singletons. The sequenced sample was central memory CD4+ T cells from blood. The receptors shown here come from a woman aged 18 to 35 in good health. Both conserved end residues are part of each CDR3. Each record gives: clone size, V gene, D gene, J gene, CDR3 protein, CDR3 DNA. A D gene is named only where the DNA matches it firmly. Clone size is stated in some rows and not others, as once, few, many or a class when expanded.

clone size: few; V gene: TRBV28; D gene: TRBD1; J gene: TRBJ2-5; CDR3 protein: CASSQGAGGTQYF; CDR3 DNA: TGTGCCAGCAGTCAGGGGGCCGGTGGGACCCAGTACTTC
clone size: few; V gene: TRBV25-1; D gene: -; J gene: TRBJ2-1; CDR3 protein: CASSELGLQFF; CDR3 DNA: TGTGCCAGCAGTGAATTGGGGCTGCAGTTCTTC
clone size: few; V gene: TRBV5-1; D gene: TRBD2; J gene: TRBJ2-6; CDR3 protein: CASSPVTSGISGANVLTF; CDR3 DNA: TGCGCCAGCAGCCCGGTTACTAGCGGGATTTCTGGGGCCAACGTCCTGACTTTC
clone size: few; V gene: TRBV30; D gene: TRBD1; J gene: TRBJ1-2; CDR3 protein: CAWRTPGQGATYGYTF; CDR3 DNA: TGTGCCTGGAGAACACCGGGACAGGGGGCGACCTATGGCTACACCTTC
clone size: -; V gene: TRBV29-1; D gene: -; J gene: TRBJ2-7; CDR3 protein: CSVEGQPGSGEQYF; CDR3 DNA: TGCAGCGTTGAAGGCCAACCGGGTTCGGGCGAGCAGTACTTC
clone size: -; V gene: TRBV7-2; D gene: TRBD2; J gene: TRBJ2-7; CDR3 protein: CASATSGSYEQYF; CDR3 DNA: TGTGCCAGCGCGACTAGCGGCTCCTACGAGCAGTACTTC
clone size: -; V gene: TRBV30; D gene: TRBD1; J gene: TRBJ1-1; CDR3 protein: CAWSPRQGTAAFF; CDR3 DNA: TGTGCCTGGAGTCCTAGACAGGGGACCGCGGCTTTCTTT
clone size: few; V gene: TRBV19; D gene: -; J gene: TRBJ2-5; CDR3 protein: CASSPRRGRGETQYF; CDR3 DNA: TGTGCCAGTAGTCCTCGACGAGGCAGGGGAGAGACCCAGTACTTC
clone size: -; V gene: TRBV29-1; D gene: -; J gene: TRBJ2-1; CDR3 protein: CSVGGGPGYNEQFF; CDR3 DNA: TGCAGCGTTGGTGGGGGCCCCGGCTACAATGAGCAGTTCTTC
clone size: -; V gene: TRBV30; D gene: -; J gene: TRBJ1-4; CDR3 protein: CAWSVLGGRLFF; CDR3 DNA: TGTGCCTGGAGTGTACTCGGGGGAAGACTGTTTTTT
clone size: -; V gene: TRBV7-2; D gene: -; J gene: TRBJ2-1; CDR3 protein: CASSLSGYSTAPAFF; CDR3 DNA: TGTGCCAGCAGCTTAAGCGGCTACTCTACTGCCCCCGCTTTCTTC
clone size: -; V gene: TRBV28; D gene: -; J gene: TRBJ1-5; CDR3 protein: CASNRWQANQPQHF; CDR3 DNA: TGTGCCAGCAATCGGTGGCAGGCCAATCAGCCCCAGCATTTT
clone size: -; V gene: TRBV6-5; D gene: TRBD1; J gene: TRBJ2-5; CDR3 protein: CASKRGTGGGETQYF; CDR3 DNA: TGTGCCAGCAAAAGAGGGACAGGGGGCGGAGAGACCCAGTACTTC
clone size: few; V gene: TRBV9; D gene: -; J gene: TRBJ2-1; CDR3 protein: CASSRLDSYNEQFF; CDR3 DNA: TGTGCCAGCAGCCGACTGGATTCCTACAATGAGCAGTTCTTC
clone size: few; V gene: TRBV27; D gene: -; J gene: TRBJ1-1; CDR3 protein: CASSHRVRAFF; CDR3 DNA: TGTGCCAGCAGTCACAGGGTGAGGGCTTTCTTT
clone size: few; V gene: TRBV29-1; D gene: TRBD1; J gene: TRBJ2-5; CDR3 protein: CSVEEWTGGETQYF; CDR3 DNA: TGCAGCGTTGAAGAATGGACAGGGGGCGAGACCCAGTACTTC
clone size: -; V gene: TRBV29-1; D gene: TRBD1; J gene: TRBJ2-2; CDR3 protein: CSVEGTGGAGELFF; CDR3 DNA: TGCAGCGTTGAAGGGACAGGGGGAGCCGGGGAGCTGTTTTTT
clone size: -; V gene: TRBV28; D gene: TRBD1; J gene: TRBJ2-6; CDR3 protein: CASSAGGSGANVLTF; CDR3 DNA: TGTGCCAGCAGTGCAGGGGGCTCCGGGGCCAACGTCCTGACTTTC
clone size: -; V gene: TRBV7-8; D gene: -; J gene: TRBJ2-7; CDR3 protein: CASSHGYEQYF; CDR3 DNA: TGTGCCAGCAGCCACGGCTACGAGCAGTACTTC
clone size: few; V gene: TRBV19; D gene: TRBD1; J gene: TRBJ1-5; CDR3 protein: CASSIMWDRSDDSNQPQHF; CDR3 DNA: TGTGCCAGTAGTATAATGTGGGACAGGAGTGACGATAGCAATCAGCCCCAGCATTTT
clone size: -; V gene: TRBV30; D gene: -; J gene: TRBJ1-2; CDR3 protein: CAWSGFSGYYGYTF; CDR3 DNA: TGTGCCTGGAGCGGGTTTTCGGGGTACTATGGCTACACCTTC
clone size: few; V gene: TRBV7-9; D gene: TRBD1; J gene: TRBJ2-3; CDR3 protein: CASSLSGTGRWTDTQYF; CDR3 DNA: TGTGCCAGCAGCTTGTCCGGGACAGGGAGGTGGACAGATACGCAGTATTTT
clone size: few; V gene: TRBV9; D gene: -; J gene: TRBJ2-7; CDR3 protein: CASSVAGSNSYEQYF; CDR3 DNA: TGTGCCAGCAGCGTAGCGGGATCGAACTCCTACGAGCAGTACTTC
clone size: few; V gene: TRBV30; D gene: TRBD1; J gene: TRBJ1-1; CDR3 protein: CAWSPGGPEAFF; CDR3 DNA: TGTGCCTGGAGCCCAGGGGGACCTGAAGCTTTCTTT
clone size: few; V gene: TRBV29-1; D gene: -; J gene: TRBJ1-2; CDR3 protein: CSVHRDYGYTF; CDR3 DNA: TGCAGCGTACACAGGGACTATGGCTACACCTTC
clone size: many; V gene: TRBV5-6; D gene: -; J gene: TRBJ2-2; CDR3 protein: CASRGDLNTGELFF; CDR3 DNA: TGTGCCAGCAGAGGTGACTTGAACACCGGGGAGCTGTTTTTT
clone size: few; V gene: TRBV28; D gene: -; J gene: TRBJ2-7; CDR3 protein: CGSGAGTTYEQYF; CDR3 DNA: TGTGGGTCTGGGGCAGGCACCACCTACGAGCAGTACTTC
clone size: -; V gene: TRBV27; D gene: -; J gene: TRBJ1-1; CDR3 protein: CASSLRENTEAFF; CDR3 DNA: TGTGCCAGCAGTTTGAGGGAGAACACTGAAGCTTTCTTT
clone size: few; V gene: TRBV5-4; D gene: -; J gene: TRBJ2-1; CDR3 protein: CASSLSGFAGSSYNEQFF; CDR3 DNA: TGTGCCAGCAGCTTGTCCGGCTTCGCGGGGAGCTCCTACAATGAGCAGTTCTTC
clone size: -; V gene: TRBV7-8; D gene: -; J gene: TRBJ2-2; CDR3 protein: CASSDQDTGELFF; CDR3 DNA: TGTGCCAGCAGCGACCAGGACACCGGGGAGCTGTTTTTT
clone size: -; V gene: TRBV7-2; D gene: TRBD2; J gene: TRBJ2-7; CDR3 protein: CASSPRAGTRGFSYEQYF; CDR3 DNA: TGTGCCAGCAGCCCCCGTGCTGGGACTAGAGGATTCTCCTACGAGCAGTACTTC
clone size: few; V gene: TRBV7-2; D gene: -; J gene: TRBJ2-5; CDR3 protein: CASSSDLKGTQYF; CDR3 DNA: TGTGCCAGCAGCTCGGACTTAAAGGGGACCCAGTACTTC
clone size: -; V gene: TRBV18; D gene: -; J gene: TRBJ2-3; CDR3 protein: CASSPQASVGRDTQYF; CDR3 DNA: TGTGCCAGCTCACCACAGGCTAGCGTTGGGAGAGATACGCAGTATTTT
clone size: few; V gene: TRBV6-6; D gene: -; J gene: TRBJ1-1; CDR3 protein: CASTVQGTEAFF; CDR3 DNA: TGTGCCAGCACCGTACAGGGAACTGAAGCTTTCTTT
clone size: few; V gene: TRBV18; D gene: TRBD1; J gene: TRBJ1-1; CDR3 protein: CASSPRLTGNEIGTEAFF; CDR3 DNA: TGTGCCAGCTCACCAAGATTGACAGGGAATGAGATAGGCACTGAAGCTTTCTTT
clone size: few; V gene: TRBV2; D gene: TRBD1; J gene: TRBJ1-1; CDR3 protein: CASSEQGVANTEAFF; CDR3 DNA: TGTGCCAGCAGTGAACAGGGGGTGGCGAACACTGAAGCTTTCTTT
clone size: few; V gene: TRBV27; D gene: -; J gene: TRBJ1-5; CDR3 protein: CASSLRGHDLRAQHF; CDR3 DNA: TGTGCCAGCAGTTTAAGGGGACATGACCTACGGGCCCAGCATTTT
clone size: few; V gene: TRBV2; D gene: -; J gene: TRBJ2-2; CDR3 protein: CASSTTTDGELFF; CDR3 DNA: TGTGCCAGCAGTACTACTACTGACGGGGAGCTGTTTTTT
clone size: -; V gene: TRBV6-5; D gene: -; J gene: TRBJ1-3; CDR3 protein: CASSYSYRDSGNTIYF; CDR3 DNA: TGTGCCAGCAGTTACTCGTACAGGGACTCTGGAAACACCATATATTTT
clone size: -; V gene: TRBV19; D gene: -; J gene: TRBJ2-3; CDR3 protein: CASTQGSASTDTQYF; CDR3 DNA: TGTGCCAGTACTCAGGGGTCGGCTAGCACAGATACGCAGTATTTT
clone size: -; V gene: TRBV20-1; D gene: -; J gene: TRBJ2-2; CDR3 protein: CSASSTGELFF; CDR3 DNA: TGCAGTGCTAGCAGCACCGGGGAGCTGTTTTTT
clone size: few; V gene: TRBV27; D gene: TRBD2; J gene: TRBJ2-7; CDR3 protein: CASSQAGGEQYF; CDR3 DNA: TGTGCCAGCAGTCAAGCGGGAGGAGAGCAGTACTTC
clone size: -; V gene: TRBV5-1; D gene: -; J gene: TRBJ2-5; CDR3 protein: CASRAQYF; CDR3 DNA: TGCGCCAGCCGGGCCCAGTACTTC
clone size: few; V gene: TRBV19; D gene: TRBD2; J gene: TRBJ2-2; CDR3 protein: CASSFERGGYTGELFF; CDR3 DNA: TGTGCCAGTAGTTTCGAGCGGGGAGGGTACACCGGGGAGCTGTTTTTT
clone size: -; V gene: TRBV12-2; D gene: -; J gene: TRBJ2-7; CDR3 protein: CASRLVPGQDSYEQYF; CDR3 DNA: TGTGCAAGTCGCTTAGTGCCGGGACAGGACTCCTACGAGCAGTACTTC
clone size: -; V gene: TRBV6-6; D gene: -; J gene: TRBJ1-5; CDR3 protein: CASSLDYRQPQHF; CDR3 DNA: TGTGCCAGCAGTTTAGATTACAGGCAGCCCCAGCATTTT
clone size: -; V gene: TRBV18; D gene: -; J gene: TRBJ1-5; CDR3 protein: CASSPSGPGSNQPQHF; CDR3 DNA: TGTGCCAGCTCACCTTCTGGACCGGGGAGCAATCAGCCCCAGCATTTT
clone size: few; V gene: TRBV5-1; D gene: TRBD1; J gene: TRBJ1-2; CDR3 protein: CASSRDSGTVDYGYTF; CDR3 DNA: TGCGCCAGCAGTCGGGATTCCGGGACAGTGGACTATGGCTACACCTTC
clone size: -; V gene: TRBV10-3; D gene: -; J gene: TRBJ2-3; CDR3 protein: CAIKSHGTPDTQYF; CDR3 DNA: TGTGCCATCAAATCGCACGGGACACCAGATACGCAGTATTTT
clone size: -; V gene: TRBV27; D gene: -; J gene: TRBJ2-1; CDR3 protein: CASSLGRTTYNEQFF; CDR3 DNA: TGTGCCAGCAGTTTAGGACGGACAACCTACAATGAGCAGTTCTTC